These T cell receptor beta chains were read from a single sample in a study of T cells in Graves' hyperthyroidism and ophthalmopathy. Via MiXCR, TCRdb re-called the multiplex PCR reads, giving one row per CDR3 protein. The sample consists of 500,000 to 600,000 distinct CDR3 sequences, around 50% of them appearing once. Material for sequencing was peripheral blood or thyroid tissue (not recorded which). The receptors stem from an adult woman with Graves' disease, either hyperthyroidism or ophthalmopathy (not recorded which). Both conserved end residues are trimmed from each CDR3. D genes are given only for firm matches. Clone size is stated in some rows and not others, as once, few, many or a class when expanded.

>-|TRBV24-1|TRBD1
AASDRVQVGYT
>many|TRBV2|-
ASSEAPMNTEAF
>few|TRBV20-1|-
SASPQGRTEAF
>-|TRBV7-2|-
ASSFGDAAGETQY
>-|TRBV20-1|-
SVKLGDDGYT
>many|TRBV5-1|-
ASSLGEAARETQY
>many|TRBV10-1|-
ASRGNTGELF
>-|TRBV7-2|-
ASSLAGHQPLH
>many|TRBV9|-
ASSVGGDKEAF
>many|TRBV11-2|TRBD1
ASSLGQGGSPLH
>many|TRBV29-1|TRBD2
SVGRDYLGGTEQY
>-|TRBV28|TRBD2
ASSAGGLAVYGQY
>-|TRBV7-3|-
ASSPDRDTGYT
>few|TRBV7-9|TRBD1
ASSFGTAAQH
>-|TRBV10-3|-
AISDSAVRDVGTEAF
>-|TRBV5-1|-
ASSSRVGSREQY
>-|TRBV7-9|-
ASSLVLGEWFYGYT
>few|TRBV2|-
ASSENPEGGGQPQH
>-|TRBV7-6|-
ASSGGQGLMNTEAF
>-|TRBV12-3/TRBV12-4|-
ASSRLADLNQPQH
>many|TRBV7-6|-
ASSFGSGTIQETQY
>few|TRBV9|-
ASSPTGDNSPLH